This TCR beta chain emerged from a study of blood T cell repertoires in COVID-19. Clones were sequenced by immunoSEQ multiplex PCR, and TCRdb holds only the in-frame ones, with some missing. The data show more than 200,000 clones, about 90% seen once. Germline V CDR1 and CDR2: SGHNT, YYREEE (reference sequence). The V gene end was trimmed by 4 bases and the J gene end by 10 bases; junction bases not matched to a gene: 2. This CDR3 is 13 amino acids long. The chain links TRBV5-4 to TRBJ1-4, with TRBD1 matching 12 bases. The sequence was collected from an elderly man with acute or convalescent COVID-19. The material sequenced was peripheral blood. The CDR3 here is CASSEGQGAKLFF. The CDR3 coding sequence is TGTGCCAGCAGCGAGGGACAGGGGGCAAAACTGTTTTTT.